These T cell receptor beta chains were read from a single sample in a study of shared clonotypes between healthy human individuals. Sequencing used immunoSEQ multiplex PCR; TCRdb keeps in-frame clones, though not all of them. The sample has some 580,000 clones, nearly 98% seen once. The sequencing sample was made of naive CD8+ T cells sorted from blood. Receptor source: a man under 40 in good health. CDR3s include the opening cysteine and the closing phenylalanine or tryptophan. The order of the fields is D gene, clone size, J gene, V gene, CDR3 DNA, CDR3 protein. D genes are given only for firm matches. Some rows have no size entry. The others give once, few or many, or a class for an expanded clone.

>NA|NA|TRBJ1-5|TRBV25-1
TGTGCCAGCAGTGAATCCCTCCAGGTTAGGGGAAATCAGCCCCAGCATTTT
CASSESLQVRGNQPQHF
>NA|NA|TRBJ1-1|TRBV29-1
TGCAGCGTTGATCGTCAACTTGAAGCTTTCTTT
CSVDRQLEAFF
>TRBD1|NA|TRBJ2-7|TRBV28
TGTGCCAGCAGCGACAGGGTCTCCTACGAGCAGTACTTC
CASSDRVSYEQYF
>NA|once|TRBJ2-2|TRBV29-1
TGCAGCGTGCTGAGGTTCGCCGGGGAGCTGTTTTTT
CSVLRFAGELFF
>NA|NA|TRBJ2-7|TRBV5-1
TGCGCCAGCAGCTACCGGGAGCCCTCCTACGAGCAGTACTTC
CASSYREPSYEQYF
>NA|NA|TRBJ1-2|TRBV11-2
TGTGCCAGCAGCTTAGCGGGGACCAGGTCCCCCAACTATGGCTACACCTTC
CASSLAGTRSPNYGYTF
>NA|NA|TRBJ1-4|TRBV13
TGTGCCAGCAGCTTGGGCAGTGAAGCAACTAATGAAAAACTGTTTTTT
CASSLGSEATNEKLFF
>NA|NA|TRBJ2-2|TRBV7-8
TGTGCCAGCAGCTCCAGAGGGGGGTACACCGGGGAGCTGTTTTTT
CASSSRGGYTGELFF
>TRBD1|NA|TRBJ1-1|TRBV6-1
TGTGCCAGCAGTGAAGCGGGACAGCTGACTGAAGCTTTCTTT
CASSEAGQLTEAFF
>NA|NA|TRBJ2-7|TRBV5-4
TGTGCCAGCAGCTTGGACCGTCTCGAGCAGTACTTC
CASSLDRLEQYF
>NA|NA|TRBJ2-7|TRBV7-8
TGTGCCAGCAGCGGAAGGTGGGGACGGAGCTCCTACGAGCAGTACTTC
CASSGRWGRSSYEQYF
>NA|NA|TRBJ2-7|TRBV28
TGTGCCAGCAGTAACCAGGTATACGAGCAGTACTTC
CASSNQVYEQYF
>NA|NA|TRBJ2-6|TRBV7-9
TGTGCCAGCAGCACAAATGGGGGGTCTGGGGCCAACGTCCTGACTTTC
CASSTNGGSGANVLTF
>TRBD2|NA|TRBJ2-3|TRBV9
TGTGCCAGCAGCGTAGGGACTAGCGTTAGCACAGATACGCAGTATTTT
CASSVGTSVSTDTQYF
>TRBD2|NA|TRBJ2-1|TRBV6-5
TGTGCCAGCAGATTGGGACTAGCTTCCTACAATGAGCAGTTCTTC
CASRLGLASYNEQFF
>NA|NA|TRBJ1-1|TRBV7-9
TGTGCCAGCAGCACGGAAGTACTCGCCGAAGCTTTCTTT
CASSTEVLAEAFF
>TRBD2|NA|TRBJ2-1|TRBV7-2
TGTGCCAGCAGCCTCCACACGGGGCTAGCGGTCCACAATGAGCAGTTCTTC
CASSLHTGLAVHNEQFF
>NA|once|TRBJ2-1|TRBV5-1
TGCGCCAGCAGTGGGACCCTGGGACCTGAGACATACAATGAGCAGTTCTTC
CASSGTLGPETYNEQFF
>TRBD2|NA|TRBJ2-1|TRBV28
TGTGCCAGCAGTCAAGACGGACTAGCACCCAATGAGCAGTTCTTC
CASSQDGLAPNEQFF
>TRBD1|NA|TRBJ2-1|TRBV18
TGTGCCAGCTCCGACCCAAAAGACGACAGGGTCTACAATGAGCAGTTCTTC
CASSDPKDDRVYNEQFF
>TRBD1|NA|TRBJ2-7|TRBV27
TGTGCCAGCAGGGAACAGGGGGTAAACTACGAGCAGTACTTC
CASREQGVNYEQYF
>NA|NA|TRBJ1-2|TRBV29-1
TGCAGCGTTGACCCGGGAGGGGGAAACTATGGCTACACCTTC
CSVDPGGGNYGYTF
>TRBD2|once|TRBJ2-7|TRBV10-3
TGTGCCATCAGTGAGATGGTTAGCGGGCCGTCCTGGTTGGGCGAGCAGTACTTC
CAISEMVSGPSWLGEQYF
>NA|NA|TRBJ2-1|TRBV7-6
TGTGCCAGCAGCTTTTCCCACAATGAGCAGTTCTTC
CASSFSHNEQFF
>TRBD1|once|TRBJ2-2|TRBV7-9
TGTGCCAGCAGCTTATTGAGGGGGCGCACCGGGGAGCTGTTTTTT
CASSLLRGRTGELFF
>NA|NA|TRBJ2-5|TRBV29-1
TGCAGCGTTGAACATGACGAGGAGACCCAGTACTTC
CSVEHDEETQYF
>TRBD1|NA|TRBJ2-1|TRBV19
TGTGCCAGTAGTGAGACAGGGGCGAGGTATTACAATGAGCAGTTCTTC
CASSETGARYYNEQFF
>NA|NA|TRBJ2-1|TRBV7-9
TGTGCTAGCAGCCCTCCACTTAGGCAAGATGAGCAGTTCTTC
CASSPPLRQDEQFF
>NA|NA|TRBJ2-7|TRBV11-2
TGTGCCAGCAGCCCCCTACTAGGGGAAGGCCCTTTAGAGCAGTACTTC
CASSPLLGEGPLEQYF
>NA|NA|TRBJ1-2|TRBV7-8
TGTGCCACCATTACCTCGGACGAGGAAACCTTC
CATITSDEETF
>NA|NA|TRBJ2-4|TRBV5-1
TGCGCCAGCAGCTTGTATGCGGATTTTTCCAAAAACATTCAGTACTTC
CASSLYADFSKNIQYF
>NA|NA|TRBJ2-7|TRBV28
TGTGCCAGCAGTTTCCCGGGAACCTACGAGCAGTACTTC
CASSFPGTYEQYF
>NA|NA|TRBJ2-3|TRBV6-6
TGTGCCAGCACGGACTACGGGACAGATACGCAGTATTTT
CASTDYGTDTQYF
>NA|NA|TRBJ2-3|TRBV27
TGTGCCAGCAGAAGTTATCTCCAAACTTACACAGATACGCAGTATTTT
CASRSYLQTYTDTQYF
>NA|NA|TRBJ2-7|TRBV9
TGTGCCAGCAGCGTAGGACTAGAGGGGGCTTACGAGCAGTACTTC
CASSVGLEGAYEQYF
>TRBD1|NA|TRBJ1-2|TRBV6-1
TGTGCCAGCATCGACAGGGGGAATGGCTACACCTTC
CASIDRGNGYTF
>NA|NA|TRBJ2-3|TRBV4-2
TGTGCCAGCAGCTCCCCGGGTAGCACAGATACGCAGTATTTT
CASSSPGSTDTQYF
>NA|NA|TRBJ1-1|TRBV2
TGTGCCATCCGGAAGATCTTGAAGGGGACTGAAGCTTTCTTT
CAIRKILKGTEAFF
>NA|NA|TRBJ2-1|TRBV7-9
TGTGCCAGCAGCTTTGGGCATGAGCAGTTCTTC
CASSFGHEQFF
>NA|few|TRBJ2-7|TRBV27
TGTGCCAGCAGTTTAGTCGGGGACGAGCAGTACTTC
CASSLVGDEQYF
>TRBD1|NA|TRBJ1-5|TRBV30
TGTGCCTGGAGTCCAGGGGGGGGCAATCAGCCCCAGCATTTT
CAWSPGGGNQPQHF
>NA|NA|TRBJ2-3|TRBV28
TGTGCCAGCAAACAGGGTAGCACAGATACGCAGTATTTT
CASKQGSTDTQYF
>NA|NA|TRBJ2-7|TRBV30
TGTGCCTGGAGTGTACTTGGTAGCGGATCCTACGAGCAGTACTTC
CAWSVLGSGSYEQYF
>TRBD1|NA|TRBJ1-2|TRBV9
TGTGCCAGCAGTCAACAGGGGGGGATCTATGGCTACACCTTC
CASSQQGGIYGYTF
>NA|NA|TRBJ2-7|TRBV27
TGTGCCAGCAGCATACAGAGCTCCTACGAGCAGTACTTC
CASSIQSSYEQYF
>NA|NA|TRBJ2-7|TRBV5-1
TGCGCCAGCAGCAAAACCGGGGGTTCCACCTACGAGCAGTACTTC
CASSKTGGSTYEQYF
>TRBD2|NA|TRBJ2-7|TRBV7-3
TGTGCCAGCAGCTTGGGCGCTAGCGGATCCTACGAGCAGTACTTC
CASSLGASGSYEQYF
>TRBD2|NA|TRBJ2-1|TRBV11-2
TGTGCCAGCAGCGGGCTAGCGGGAGTAGCGGGTGAGCAGTTCTTC
CASSGLAGVAGEQFF
>TRBD1|NA|TRBJ1-1|TRBV4-2
TGTGCCAGCAGCCCCGGGACAGGTAGAGCTGAAGCTTTCTTT
CASSPGTGRAEAFF
>NA|NA|TRBJ2-2|TRBV28
TGTGCCAGCAGGACACCCCGTAGCACCGGGGAGCTGTTTTTT
CASRTPRSTGELFF
>NA|NA|TRBJ1-1|TRBV29-1
TGCAGCGTTTCCGGGACGGGCACTGAAGCTTTCTTT
CSVSGTGTEAFF
>NA|NA|TRBJ2-4|TRBV28
TGTGCCAGCAGTTTATATCAGGGATCAGCCAAAAACATTCAGTACTTC
CASSLYQGSAKNIQYF